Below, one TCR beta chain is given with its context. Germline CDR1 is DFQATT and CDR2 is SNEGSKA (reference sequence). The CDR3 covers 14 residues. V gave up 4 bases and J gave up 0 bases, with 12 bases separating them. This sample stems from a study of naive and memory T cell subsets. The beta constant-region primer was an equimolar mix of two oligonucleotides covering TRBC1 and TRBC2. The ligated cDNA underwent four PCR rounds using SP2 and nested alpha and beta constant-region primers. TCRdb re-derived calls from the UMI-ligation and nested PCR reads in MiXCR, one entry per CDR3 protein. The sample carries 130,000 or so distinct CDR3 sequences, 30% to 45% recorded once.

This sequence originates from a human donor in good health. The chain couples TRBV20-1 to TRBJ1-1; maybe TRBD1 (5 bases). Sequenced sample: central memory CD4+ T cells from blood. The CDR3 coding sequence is TGCAGTGCTATTTCAGGGTCCCTGAACACTGAAGCTTTCTTT. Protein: CSAISGSLNTEAFF.